A selection of T cell receptor beta chains follows, all from one sample in a study of blood T cell repertoires in COVID-19. The protocol was immunoSEQ multiplex PCR, while the TCRdb copy is restricted to in-frame clones and leaves out a portion. This sample has under 250,000 clones, with approximately 80% found just once. Sequencing was carried out using PBMCs or T cells enriched from blood (not recorded which). Every receptor here comes from a woman between 55 and 75 years old who had recovered from COVID-19. CDR3s include the opening cysteine and the closing phenylalanine or tryptophan. Fields, in order: J gene, clone size, D gene, V gene, CDR3 protein, CDR3 DNA. A D gene is named only where the DNA matches it firmly. Size tells how often a clone was seen (once, few, many) or the class of an expanded clone, and some rows leave it out.

TRBJ2-3 few TRBD2 TRBV11-3 CASSSGLAGETQYF TGTGCCAGCAGCTCGGGACTAGCGGGGGAAACGCAGTATTTT
TRBJ2-2 - TRBD1 TRBV19 CASSIYTGGANGELFF TGTGCCAGTAGTATATACACAGGGGGCGCGAACGGGGAGCTGTTTTTT
TRBJ1-5 - - TRBV7-9 CASSPQGASNQPQHF TGTGCCAGCAGCCCCCAAGGGGCCAGCAATCAGCCCCAGCATTTT
TRBJ1-4 - - TRBV29-1 CSVGGLGATNEKLFF TGCAGCGTCGGCGGTCTGGGAGCAACTAATGAAAAACTGTTTTTT
TRBJ1-5 once TRBD1 TRBV7-9 CASSSLDREGQPQHF TGTGCCAGCAGCTCCCTGGACAGGGAAGGACAGCCCCAGCATTTT
TRBJ1-5 - - TRBV5-8 CASSPMGGLSNQPQHF TGTGCCAGCAGCCCCATGGGAGGTTTGAGCAATCAGCCCCAGCATTTT
TRBJ2-6 - - TRBV18 CASSPRQGANVLTF TGTGCCAGCTCACCACGACAAGGGGCCAACGTCCTGACTTTC
TRBJ1-2 few - TRBV7-2 CASSLVGGADYGYTF TGTGCCAGCAGTTTAGTCGGGGGGGCTGACTATGGCTACACCTTC
TRBJ1-5 - - TRBV2 CASSEMSVLVNQPQHF TGTGCCAGCAGTGAAATGTCAGTTCTCGTCAATCAGCCCCAGCATTTT
TRBJ2-1 once - TRBV23-1 CASRPPVFQFF TGCGCCAGCAGGCCCCCAGTTTTTCAGTTCTTC
TRBJ1-2 - - TRBV7-9 CASSRDIVGYTF TGTGCCAGCAGCAGGGACATTGTTGGCTACACCTTC
TRBJ2-3 - TRBD1 TRBV7-2 CASSVQGVRGTDTQYF TGTGCCAGCAGCGTACAGGGGGTTCGAGGCACAGATACGCAGTATTTT
TRBJ1-2 - TRBD1 TRBV6-4 CASSDSRTGGYTF TGTGCCAGCAGTGACTCCCGGACAGGCGGCTACACCTTC
TRBJ1-2 - TRBD1 TRBV2 CASSEGTGFYGYTF TGTGCCAGCAGTGAGGGGACAGGCTTCTATGGCTACACCTTC
TRBJ1-1 - TRBD1 TRBV29-1 CSVVDRGITEAFF TGCAGCGTTGTAGACAGGGGGATCACTGAAGCTTTCTTT
TRBJ2-2 - - TRBV12-3/TRBV12-4 CASTQVPSGELFF TGTGCCAGCACCCAAGTCCCGAGCGGGGAGCTGTTTTTT
TRBJ2-1 - TRBD2 TRBV30 CAWSVGLAAGDEQFF TGTGCCTGGAGTGTTGGGCTAGCGGCGGGCGATGAGCAGTTCTTC
TRBJ2-4 - - TRBV5-6 CASSLAAGDIQYF TGTGCCAGCAGCTTGGCGGCAGGTGACATTCAGTACTTC
TRBJ2-5 - - TRBV6-5 CARGLGRLQETQYF TGTGCCAGAGGTTTGGGGCGCCTCCAAGAGACCCAGTACTTC
TRBJ2-1 - TRBD2 TRBV5-1 CASSPLAGGGQGEQFF TGCGCCAGCAGCCCCCTAGCGGGAGGGGGACAGGGTGAGCAGTTCTTC
TRBJ2-1 - TRBD1 TRBV10-3 CAISESRQGLYNEQFF TGTGCCATCAGTGAGTCTAGACAGGGGCTCTACAATGAGCAGTTCTTC
TRBJ1-4 once - TRBV5-4 CASSLAGDEKLFF TGTGCCAGCAGCTTAGCAGGGGATGAAAAACTGTTTTTT
TRBJ1-2 - - TRBV3-1/TRBV3-2 CASSQEGWGSDYGYTF TGTGCCAGCAGCCAAGAGGGTTGGGGCTCGGACTATGGCTACACCTTC
TRBJ2-5 - TRBD1 TRBV29-1 CSVERDRGRPQYF TGCAGCGTTGAACGGGACAGGGGGCGACCCCAGTACTTC
TRBJ2-1 - TRBD2 TRBV7-2 CASSKRPGTRENEQFF TGTGCCAGCAGCAAGCGCCCAGGGACTAGGGAAAATGAGCAGTTCTTC
TRBJ2-1 - TRBD2 TRBV6-1 CASSEGTSGGNNEQFF TGTGCCAGCAGTGAAGGGACTAGCGGGGGAAACAATGAGCAGTTCTTC
TRBJ1-2 - TRBD1 TRBV2 CASRGTGGGYGYTF TGTGCCAGCAGGGGGACAGGGGGCGGCTATGGCTACACCTTC
TRBJ2-1 - - TRBV7-9 CASSPTYNEQFF TGTGCCAGCAGCCCTACCTACAATGAGCAGTTCTTC
TRBJ2-7 - - TRBV20-1 CSARGGDEQYF TGCAGTGCTAGAGGGGGGGACGAGCAGTACTTC
TRBJ2-2 - - TRBV7-3 CASSPRPQGPGELFF TGTGCCAGCAGCCCCCGCCCCCAGGGGCCCGGGGAGCTGTTTTTT
TRBJ2-7 - TRBD1 TRBV5-1 CASSVTGDEQYF TGCGCCAGCAGCGTCACAGGGGACGAGCAGTACTTC
TRBJ2-1 - TRBD2 TRBV6-4 CASSPSGSSYNEQFF TGTGCCAGCAGTCCTAGCGGGAGCTCCTACAATGAGCAGTTCTTC
TRBJ1-2 - - TRBV29-1 CSVAGQDTYGYTF TGCAGCGTTGCAGGGCAGGATACCTATGGCTACACCTTC
TRBJ1-2 - - TRBV5-5 CASSFSPEGGYTF TGTGCCAGCAGCTTCAGCCCAGAGGGTGGCTACACCTTC
TRBJ2-3 - TRBD2 TRBV5-1 CASSTERGVSDTQYF TGCGCCAGCAGCACAGAGCGGGGGGTTTCAGATACGCAGTATTTT
TRBJ2-1 - TRBD2 TRBV5-1 CASRDGGNYNEQFF TGCGCCAGCAGGGACGGGGGGAACTACAATGAGCAGTTCTTC
TRBJ1-6 - - TRBV12-3/TRBV12-4 CASSLSYSPLHF TGTGCCAGCAGTTTGAGTTATTCACCCCTCCACTTT
TRBJ2-2 - TRBD2 TRBV7-7 CASSWEPLLAGTGELFF TGTGCCAGCAGCTGGGAGCCCCTCTTAGCGGGCACCGGGGAGCTGTTTTTT
TRBJ1-1 once - TRBV6-5 CASSYSPQYMNTEAFF TGTGCCAGCAGTTACTCCCCCCAATACATGAACACTGAAGCTTTCTTT